The 24 T cell receptor beta chains reported below all come from one sample, sequenced in a study of T cells expressing NK-cell markers. Reanalyzing the 5' RACE reads, TCRdb keeps one entry per CDR3 protein, without DNA. This sample's table has about 440,000 distinct CDR3 sequences. The sample consisted of blood T cells: a sorted CD56 or NKG2C T cell subset, CD4+ or CD8+ T cells, or bulk PBMC T cells (not recorded which). These TCRs come from a woman aged 18 to 75 in good health.

This chain connects TRBV7-2 to TRBJ2-3; TCRdb selects TRBD1, and the lack of DNA leaves this call unchecked. The CDR3 spans 15 residues. Germline V gene sequence: CDR1 SGHTA, CDR2 FQGNSA. The CDR3 is CASSLYRGAVDTQYF.

V usage is TRBV27 and J usage is TRBJ2-7; TCRdb outputs TRBD1, but without DNA this stays unchecked. Germline loops: CDR1 MNHEY, CDR2 SMNVEV (reference sequence). CDR3 size: 19 residues. CDR3 amino acids: CASSFSKGQVVANRYEQYF.

This rearrangement joins TRBV10-3 to TRBJ2-7; the TCRdb D gene call, TRBD1, has no DNA to confirm it. This CDR3 region has 13 residues. Germline V gives CDR1 ENHRY, CDR2 SYGVKD. CDR3 protein: CAITTGVGYEQYF.

This chain uses TRBV7-9 with TRBJ2-1; there is no DNA to check the TCRdb D call of TRBD2. CDR1 is SEHNR and CDR2 is FQNEAQ in the germline V gene (reference sequence). CDR3 length: 14 residues. CDR3 amino acids: CASSLVLAGGEQFF. Looking up the rest from reference TRBV7-9 and TRBJ2-1 gives the full variable domain: DTGVSQNPRHKITKRGQNVTFRCDPISEHNRLYWYRQTLGQGPEFLTYFQNEAQLEKSRLLSDRFSAERPKGSFSTLEIQRTEQGDSAMYLCASSLVLAGGEQFFGPGTRLTVL.

The chain employs TRBV5-4 and TRBJ1-6; there is no DNA to check the TCRdb D call of TRBD1. Germline V gives CDR1 SGHNT, CDR2 YYREEE (reference sequence). This CDR3 comprises 14 residues. CDR3 residues: CASSLTGYNSPLHF.

This chain links TRBV7-8 with TRBJ2-1; TCRdb gives TRBD1 as the D gene, but with no DNA this cannot be confirmed. The germline V gene has CDR1 SGHVS and CDR2 FQNEAQ. There are 16 residues in the CDR3. The chain's CDR3 is CASSFSWGQGAHEQFF.

This sequence joins TRBV7-9 and TRBJ2-1; TCRdb proposes TRBD2, but this gene call is untestable without DNA. This CDR3 is 11 amino acids long. Germline lookup yields CDR1 SEHNR and CDR2 FQNEAQ (reference sequence). The CDR3 sequence is CASSPSVEEFF. Full variable domain (missing parts from reference TRBV7-9 and TRBJ2-1): DTGVSQNPRHKITKRGQNVTFRCDPISEHNRLYWYRQTLGQGPEFLTYFQNEAQLEKSRLLSDRFSAERPKGSFSTLEIQRTEQGDSAMYLCASSPSVEEFFGPGTRLTVL.

This chain connects TRBV28 to TRBJ2-1; without DNA, the TCRdb call of TRBD1 cannot be checked. The CDR3 loop spans 18 amino acids. The germline gives CDR1 MDHEN, CDR2 SYDVKM. This chain's CDR3 is CASSPRDITVSSYNEQFF.

The chain employs TRBV5-6 and TRBJ2-1; no DNA is available, so the TRBD2 call from TCRdb remains unchecked. Germline-derived CDR1 and CDR2 are SGHDT and YYEEEE. This CDR3 has 17 amino acids. The CDR3 spells CASSWRATSGKGNEQFF. Looking up the rest from reference TRBV5-6 and TRBJ2-1 gives the full variable domain: DAGVTQSPTHLIKTRGQQVTLRCSPKSGHDTVSWYQQALGQGPQFIFQYYEEEERQRGNFPDRFSGHQFPNYSSELNVNALLLGDSALYLCASSWRATSGKGNEQFFGPGTRLTVL.

V gene TRBV18 combines with J gene TRBJ2-7; TCRdb designates TRBD2, a call that cannot be tested without DNA. CDR1 KGHSH and CDR2 LQKENI come from the germline V gene. There are 15 residues in the CDR3. CDR3 amino acids: CASSPKGLDSYEQYF.

The rearrangement links TRBV4-3 to TRBJ1-5; TCRdb's assignment of TRBD1 cannot be checked, as there is no DNA. CDR1 and CDR2 from the germline V gene are LGHNA and YSLEER. The CDR3 is 18 amino acids. CDR3 region: CASSQDHPQQEGNQPQHF.

This chain joins TRBV4-1 and TRBJ2-4; without DNA, the TCRdb call of TRBD2 cannot be checked. Looked up from germline, CDR1 is MGHRA and CDR2 is YSYEKL. This CDR3 contains 14 residues. CDR3 amino acids: CASSQVSSGGQSYF.

The chain links TRBV5-1 to TRBJ1-3; TCRdb's D call, TRBD1, is unchecked because there is no DNA. Germline loops: CDR1 SGHRS, CDR2 YFSETQ. The CDR3 contains 14 residues. The CDR3 region is CASTQGTGGNTIYF.

The V call is TRBV5-1, the J call TRBJ1-3. Germline V gives CDR1 SGHRS, CDR2 YFSETQ. The CDR3 spans 14 residues. Here the CDR3 reads CASSLDRGWDTIYF.

The V and J genes are TRBV7-9 and TRBJ2-3; the TRBD1 assignment by TCRdb is unverifiable without DNA. The CDR3 totals 13 residues. From germline, CDR1 is SEHNR and CDR2 FQNEAQ (reference sequence). CDR3 residues: CASSAREGDTQYF.

The genes are TRBV29-1 and TRBJ2-1; as DNA is missing, the TRBD2 call by TCRdb cannot be tested. The CDR3 consists of 16 residues. The germline CDR1 and CDR2 sequences are SQVTM and ANQGSEA. This CDR3 reads CSAGGLAGGTYNEQFF.

The chain combines TRBV10-3 with TRBJ2-5; the D call of TRBD2 rests on TCRdb alone, since no DNA is present to check it. CDR3 length: 17 amino acids. Looked up from germline, CDR1 is ENHRY and CDR2 is SYGVKD. The CDR3 loop reads CAISEPTPLAGEETQYF.

This chain uses TRBV20-1 with TRBJ2-7; TCRdb's D call of TRBD2 is untestable without DNA. This CDR3 spans 16 amino acids. Per the germline V gene, CDR1 is DFQATT and CDR2 is SNEGSKA (reference sequence). CDR3 protein: CSARGLAGVGAYEQYF.

Here the CDR3 reads CASSFIRGPSSYNEQFF. V is TRBV5-6 and J is TRBJ2-1; TCRdb calls TRBD2, which cannot be checked without DNA. This CDR3 comprises 17 residues. Germline V gene data show CDR1 as SGHDT and CDR2 as YYEEEE.

This CDR3 is CSVESRVGQPQHF. The genes are TRBV29-1 and TRBJ1-5; the TCRdb call, TRBD1, lacks DNA for checking. This CDR3 is built from 13 residues. Looked up from germline, CDR1 is SQVTM and CDR2 is ANQGSEA. The complete variable domain, with remaining parts taken from reference TRBV29-1 and TRBJ1-5, reads SAVISQKPSRDICQRGTSLTIQCQVDSQVTMMFWYRQQPGQSLTLIATANQGSEATYESGFVIDKFPISRPNLTFSTLTVSNMSPEDSSIYLCSVESRVGQPQHFGDGTRLSIL.

The rearrangement links TRBV10-3 to TRBJ2-1; there is no DNA to check the TCRdb D call of TRBD1. The CDR3 loop spans 15 amino acids. The germline V gene has CDR1 ENHRY and CDR2 SYGVKD. CDR3 region: CAISGAGSGNNEQFF.

The chain links TRBV6-5 to TRBJ2-5; TCRdb lists TRBD2, though no DNA is available to test this call. This CDR3 contains 18 residues. CDR1 is MNHEY, CDR2 SVGAGI, per germline. The CDR3 loop reads CASSYSSSQIWGEGTQYF.

This rearrangement joins TRBV19 to TRBJ2-5; TCRdb proposes TRBD2, but this gene call is untestable without DNA. The CDR3 extends over 16 amino acids. Germline V gives CDR1 LNHDA, CDR2 SQIVND (reference sequence). CDR3 residues: CASSIGRGLYQETQYF.

The chain employs TRBV7-7 and TRBJ2-7; TCRdb returns TRBD2, unconfirmable since there is no DNA. The length of the CDR3 is 14 residues. Germline V gene lookup returns CDR1 SSHAT and CDR2 FNYEAQ (reference sequence). Here the CDR3 reads CASSLAPSVYEQYF.